This T cell receptor (beta chain) was profiled in a study of cytomegalovirus exposure and HLA in healthy donors. Study-level information: The use of the same platform for the approximately 130 validation repertoires and the 550 to 850 first-cohort repertoires was reported by a later analysis.

Assay used: immunoSEQ multiplex PCR; TCRdb lists only in-frame clones, some missing. The sample lists about 360,000 clones; more than 80% were seen once. The validation cohort, a group of 90 to 150 subjects, included the donors and was separate from the roughly 700-subject first cohort. The ends were cut back, 0 bases at V and 6 bases at J, with 8 bases in the middle. The CDR3 length is 13 residues. Germline-derived CDR1 and CDR2 are MNHEY and SVGAGI. The origin of this receptor is a woman in her late teens or twenties in good health and CMV-seronegative. What was sequenced was PBMCs. The chain combines TRBV6-5 with TRBJ1-2; tentatively, D is TRBD1 (6 bases). The CDR3 loop is CASSYSGQHGYTF. The CDR3 DNA sequence: TGTGCCAGCAGTTACTCGGGACAACATGGCTACACCTTC.